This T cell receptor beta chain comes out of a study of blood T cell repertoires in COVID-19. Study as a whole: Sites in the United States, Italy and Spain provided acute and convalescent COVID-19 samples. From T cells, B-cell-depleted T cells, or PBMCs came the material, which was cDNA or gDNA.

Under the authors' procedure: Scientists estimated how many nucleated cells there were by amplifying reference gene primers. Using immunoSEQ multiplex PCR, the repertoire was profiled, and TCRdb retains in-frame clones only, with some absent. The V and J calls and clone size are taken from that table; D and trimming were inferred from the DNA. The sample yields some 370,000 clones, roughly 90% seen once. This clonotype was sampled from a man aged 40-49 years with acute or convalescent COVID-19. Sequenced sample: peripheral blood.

As DNA, the CDR3 is TGCAGCGCCGCCCCACAGGGGGTCTACGAGCAGTACTTC. Amino acids: CSAAPQGVYEQYF. V usage is TRBV29-1 and J usage is TRBJ2-7, with 8 bases aligning to TRBD1. CDR1 and CDR2 (germline): SQVTM, ANQGSEA. V was pared by 7 bases and J by 3 bases, with 8 bases of the junction left unmatched. CDR3 length: 13 residues.